The TCR beta chain described here comes from a study of T cell changes during pregnancy in multiple sclerosis (dated by TCRdb to between 2018 and 2021). About the investigation overall: Changes in the T cell repertoire over the course of pregnancy were examined in this study in women with multiple sclerosis.

For this chain, trimming is 5 bases at the V end and 1 base at the J end, and the number of junction bases without a gene match is 10. The CDR3 has 16 amino acids, counting the end cysteine and phenylalanine. Of all the DNA, just the CDR3 is kept, 48 bases in frame from base 1. Reading the germline V gene (reference sequence) gives CDR1 PRHDT and CDR2 FYEKMQ. In the case of this clone: The clone's antigen remains unknown. One base away there is no much larger clone; base qualities are not given.

Receptor libraries were prepared by the immunoSEQ multiplex PCR assay. TCRdb's version of the immuneACCESS table is confined to in-frame rearrangements and falls short of the full clone set. An unresolved V gene accounts for under half of the shortfall where checked; the remainder is of unknown origin. In all, the sample holds 90,000 to 120,000 clones, and roughly 90% of those were seen once. Together, the top ten hold over 0.65% of the sample. Recombination joined TRBV13 with TRBJ2-7; the junction holds 8 bases that match TRBD1. The material was peripheral blood, obtained in the third trimester of pregnancy. The sequence derives from a female donor in good health, enrolled as a control in a pregnancy study. DNA sequence: TGTGCCAGCAGCCCAAAGACAGGGGCCCTATCCTACGAGCAGTACTTC. Its product reads: CASSPKTGALSYEQYF. The CDR3 plus the reference TRBV13 and TRBJ2-7 genes for the other parts give the full variable domain: AAGVIQSPRHLIKEKRETATLKCYPIPRHDTVYWYQQGPGQDPQFLISFYEKMQSDKGSIPDRFSAQQFSDYHSELNMSSLELGDSALYFCASSPKTGALSYEQYFGPGTRLTVT.